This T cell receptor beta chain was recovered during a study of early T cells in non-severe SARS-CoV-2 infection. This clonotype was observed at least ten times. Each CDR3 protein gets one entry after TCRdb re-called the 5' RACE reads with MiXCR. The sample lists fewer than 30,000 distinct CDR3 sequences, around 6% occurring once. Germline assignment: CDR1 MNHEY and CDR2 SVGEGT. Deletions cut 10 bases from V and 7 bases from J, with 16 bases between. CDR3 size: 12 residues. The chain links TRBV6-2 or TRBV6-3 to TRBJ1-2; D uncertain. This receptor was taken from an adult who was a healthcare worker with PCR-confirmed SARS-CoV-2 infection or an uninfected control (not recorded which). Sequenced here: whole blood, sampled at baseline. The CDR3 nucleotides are TGTGCCACCCTGGACGGCCTAAGTGGCTACACCTTC. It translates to CATLDGLSGYTF.